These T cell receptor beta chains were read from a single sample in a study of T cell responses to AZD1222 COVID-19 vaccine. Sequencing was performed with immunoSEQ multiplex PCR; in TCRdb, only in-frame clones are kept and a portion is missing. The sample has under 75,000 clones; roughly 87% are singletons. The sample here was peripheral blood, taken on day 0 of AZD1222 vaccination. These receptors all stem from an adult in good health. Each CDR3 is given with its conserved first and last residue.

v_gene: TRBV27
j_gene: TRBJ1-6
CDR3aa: CASSSHRGRGSPLHF

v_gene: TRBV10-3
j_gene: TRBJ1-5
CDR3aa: CAISDWGGEQPQHF

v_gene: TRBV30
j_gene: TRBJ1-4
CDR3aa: CAWSPQGAGREKLFF

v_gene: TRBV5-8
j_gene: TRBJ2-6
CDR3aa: CASKIRTGSGANVLTF

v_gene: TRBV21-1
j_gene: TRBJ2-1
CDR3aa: CASSLTGSSYNEQFF

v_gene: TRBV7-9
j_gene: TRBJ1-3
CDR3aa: CASSLFRDSGNTIYF

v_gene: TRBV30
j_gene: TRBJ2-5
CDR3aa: CAWSRASETQYF

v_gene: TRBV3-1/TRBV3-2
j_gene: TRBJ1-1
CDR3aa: CASSLIDRGLTEAFF

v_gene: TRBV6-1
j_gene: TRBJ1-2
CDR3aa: CASSREGWGYTF

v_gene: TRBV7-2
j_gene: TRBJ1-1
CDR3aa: CASSFQLGREAFF

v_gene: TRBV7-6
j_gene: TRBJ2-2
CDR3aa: CASSLMTSGGTGELFF

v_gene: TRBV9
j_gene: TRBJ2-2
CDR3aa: CASSLSGATGELFF

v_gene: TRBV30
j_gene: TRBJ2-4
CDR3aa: CAWSGLAGPIDIQYF

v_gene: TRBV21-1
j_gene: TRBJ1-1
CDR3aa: CASSKVFVGHTNTEAFF

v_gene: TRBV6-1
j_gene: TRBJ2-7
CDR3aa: CASSEGSKWGLGPGTLTYEQYF

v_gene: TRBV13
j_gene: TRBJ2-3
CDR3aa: CASSPTSTHTDTQYF

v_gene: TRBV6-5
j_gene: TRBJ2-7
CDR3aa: CASGKGGTTTYEQYF

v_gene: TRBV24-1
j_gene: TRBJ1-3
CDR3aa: CATSDSYGTGSGNTIYF

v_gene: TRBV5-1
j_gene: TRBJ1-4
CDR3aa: CASSPGTGEEKLFF

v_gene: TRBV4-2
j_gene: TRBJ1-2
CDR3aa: CASSLRTGGNYGYTF

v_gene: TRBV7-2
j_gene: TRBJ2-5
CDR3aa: CASSPSGQLLQETQYF

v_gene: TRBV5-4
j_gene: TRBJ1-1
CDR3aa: CASSFTPDTEAFF

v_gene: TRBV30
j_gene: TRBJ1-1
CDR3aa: CAWSRDRGNTEAFF

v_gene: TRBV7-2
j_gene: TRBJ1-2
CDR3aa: CASDGVRGVGYGYTF

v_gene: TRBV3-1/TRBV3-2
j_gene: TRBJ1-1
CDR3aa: CASSHLDRGTTEAFF

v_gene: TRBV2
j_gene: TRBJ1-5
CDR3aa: CASRGGSEGARQPQHF

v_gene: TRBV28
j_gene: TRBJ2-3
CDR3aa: CASSPPRGRATDTQYF

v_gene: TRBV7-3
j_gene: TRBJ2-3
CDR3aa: CASSGTGGTDTQYF

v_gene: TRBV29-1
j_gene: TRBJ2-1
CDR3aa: CSVSRERGEQFF

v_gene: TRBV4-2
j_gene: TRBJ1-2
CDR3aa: CASSQVKGAGNYGYTF

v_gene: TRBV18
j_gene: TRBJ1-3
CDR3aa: CASSPNRGTGNTIYF

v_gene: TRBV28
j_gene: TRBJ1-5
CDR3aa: CASSSGQGDSQPQHF

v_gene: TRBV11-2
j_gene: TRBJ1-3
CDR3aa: CASRSEGAISGNTIYF

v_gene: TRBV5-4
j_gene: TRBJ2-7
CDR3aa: CASSSPGLAGGSEQYF

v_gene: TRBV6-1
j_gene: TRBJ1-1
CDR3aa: CASSEVRDHRRGTEAFF

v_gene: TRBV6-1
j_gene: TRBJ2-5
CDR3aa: CASSEPSGTPKETQYF

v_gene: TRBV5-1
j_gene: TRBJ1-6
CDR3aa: CASSRSPPGQGDNSPLHF

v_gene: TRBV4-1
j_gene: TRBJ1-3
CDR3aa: CASSQDRGVGNTIYF

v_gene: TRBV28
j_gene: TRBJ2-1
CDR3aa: CAAHTGGTNNEQFF

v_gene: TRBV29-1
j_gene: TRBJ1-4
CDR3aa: CSAEQGAGEKLFF

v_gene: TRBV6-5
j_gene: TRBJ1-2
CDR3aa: CASSSKVGYTF

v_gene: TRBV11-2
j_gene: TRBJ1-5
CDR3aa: CASSFQDSQPQHF

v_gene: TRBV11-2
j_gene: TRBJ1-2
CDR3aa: CASSLEGRGRGGYTF

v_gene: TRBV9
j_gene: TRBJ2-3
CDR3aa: CASGSGLAGGTDTQYF

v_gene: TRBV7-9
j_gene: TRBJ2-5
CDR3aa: CASSGRTSGGSQETQYF

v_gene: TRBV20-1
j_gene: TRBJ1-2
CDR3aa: CSASSWRGYTF

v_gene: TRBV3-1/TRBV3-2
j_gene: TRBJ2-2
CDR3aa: CASSQDSTVGELFF

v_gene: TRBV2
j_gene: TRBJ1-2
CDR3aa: CASRIEGGRYGYTF

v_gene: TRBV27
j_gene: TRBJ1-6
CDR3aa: CASSSGLYNSPLHF

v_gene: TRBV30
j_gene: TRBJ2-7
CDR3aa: CACVPKGLAGGPYEQYF

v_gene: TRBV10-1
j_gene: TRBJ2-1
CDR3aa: CASSPSTLGEQFF

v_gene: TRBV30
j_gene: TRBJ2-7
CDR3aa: CAWMKNEQYF

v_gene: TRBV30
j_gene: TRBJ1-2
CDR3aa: CAWSIGRDSGYTF

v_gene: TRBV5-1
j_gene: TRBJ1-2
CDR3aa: CASSSAGQRGDYGYTF

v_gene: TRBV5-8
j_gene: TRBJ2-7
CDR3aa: CASSRFTGASYEQYF

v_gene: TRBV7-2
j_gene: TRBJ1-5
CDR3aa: CASSLFEGGGNQPQHF

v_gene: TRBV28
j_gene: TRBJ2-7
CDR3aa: CASSGPGQPYEQYF